Detailed here is one T cell receptor beta chain. This entry comes from a study of T cells expressing NK-cell markers. Across the study: One of eight sequenced donors was HCMV-seronegative; the other seven were seropositive.

One entry per CDR3 protein, without DNA, is what TCRdb gives after re-calling the 5' RACE reads. This sample's table has about 190,000 distinct CDR3 sequences. The length of the CDR3 is 17 residues. Germline CDR1 reads MNHEY; CDR2 reads SMNVEV (reference sequence). Material for sequencing was blood T cells: a sorted CD56 or NKG2C T cell subset, CD4+ or CD8+ T cells, or bulk PBMC T cells (not recorded which). This TCR derives from a man aged 18-69 years in good health. The chain combines TRBV27 with TRBJ2-3; without DNA, the TCRdb call of TRBD1 cannot be checked. The CDR3: CASSSTAGHPSTDTQYF.